This TCR beta chain was profiled in a study of blood T cells in healthy people across ages. Overall study findings and caveats: Per-million-T-cell TCR beta diversity fell roughly linearly with age.

A second about 6 to 11 cycle PCR used barcoded and J-beta primers. Each cDNA was tagged by a template-switch adaptor containing 12 random nucleotides. From the 5' RACE reads, TCRdb called clonotypes with MiXCR, one entry per CDR3 protein. Here the sample spans some 900,000 distinct CDR3 sequences, around 49% being singletons. The germline V gene has CDR1 DFQATT and CDR2 SNEGSKA (reference sequence). This CDR3 has 15 residues. V lost 0 bases, J lost 2 bases, and 11 bases lay in between. There are a few counts of this clonotype. The antigen is not known. This receptor was obtained from a man younger than 45 in good health. This chain connects TRBV20-1 to TRBJ2-1, with D possibly TRBD1 on 6 matching bases. Sequencing input: blood. The CDR3 DNA reads TGCAGTGCTAGAGATTCAAACAGGGCCTACAATGAGCAGTTCTTC. This translates into CSARDSNRAYNEQFF.